This note documents a single T cell receptor (beta chain) sequence. The antigen is unknown. The V gene lost 8 bases and the J gene lost 8 bases, with 13 bases spanning the gap. The germline V gene has CDR1 LNHNV and CDR2 YYDKDF (reference sequence). This CDR3 is built from 12 residues. PCR amplification relied on 60 Vbeta primers (plus 13 Jbeta primers). Using immunoSEQ multiplex PCR, the repertoire was profiled, and TCRdb retains in-frame clones only, with some absent. Counted here are 130,000 to 150,000 clones, about 80% occurring once; the ten biggest clones make up around 2.9%. The data are from a study of cytomegalovirus exposure and HLA in healthy donors. Across the study: Approximately 190 million T cells yielded around 120 million unique TCR beta sequences in earlier analysis.

Notes on the study in general: For most subjects, TCR beta sequences were reported to predict HLA-A and HLA-B alleles with accuracy.

This receptor was identified in a female donor in good health and CMV-seronegative. Input material: PBMCs. The chain links TRBV15 to TRBJ2-1; D may be TRBD2 (5 bases). DNA for the CDR3: TGTGCCACCCGCATGGGGAGAGATGAGCAGTTCTTC. This codes for CATRMGRDEQFF.